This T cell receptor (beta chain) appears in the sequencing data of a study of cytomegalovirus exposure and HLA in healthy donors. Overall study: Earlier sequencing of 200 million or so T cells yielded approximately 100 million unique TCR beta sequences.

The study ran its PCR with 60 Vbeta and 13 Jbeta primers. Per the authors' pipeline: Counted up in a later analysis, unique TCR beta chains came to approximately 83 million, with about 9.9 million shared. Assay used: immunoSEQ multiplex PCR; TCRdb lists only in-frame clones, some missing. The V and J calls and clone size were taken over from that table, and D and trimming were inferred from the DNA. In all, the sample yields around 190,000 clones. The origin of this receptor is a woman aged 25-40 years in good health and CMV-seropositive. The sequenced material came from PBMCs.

The DNA of the CDR3 is TGTGCCAGCAGCTTAGTTCCGGGAGCCTACGAGCAGTACTTC. Translated: CASSLVPGAYEQYF. J is TRBJ2-7 and V is TRBV13, with D possibly matching TRBD2 (6 bases). The V and J ends lost 1 base and 2 bases respectively, with 9 bases between them. The CDR3 spans 14 residues. Germline V lookup: CDR1 PRHDT, CDR2 FYEKMQ (reference sequence).